The T cell receptor (beta chain) described here comes from a study of blood T cell repertoires in COVID-19 (dated by TCRdb to the early 2020s). In the study overall: Samples from collaborators originated in the United States, Italy and Spain and spanned both the acute and convalescent phases of COVID-19. The prospective study material was composed of cDNA or gDNA derived from T cells, B-cell-depleted T cells, or PBMCs. Deeply sampled blood TCRbeta repertoires from subjects exposed to, actively infected with, or recovered from COVID-19 were included in the dataset. The repertoires were released in a freely available public database meant as a resource for research on the immune response to SARS-CoV-2. Samples came from the ongoing ImmuneRACE study (first 160 participants) plus 1,254 subjects from 6 global collaborators. Sample metadata almost always included a de-identified subject ID, COVID-19 status, age in years and sex. Where available, HLA class I and class II types were obtained from metadata supplied by the sample provider rather than from assay-based typing. What the work shows at the level of the full study, not this receptor alone: The amount of clinical and demographic metadata varied by source and participant and was provided uncurated.

TCRbeta CDR3 regions were amplified from genomic DNA by means of the immunoSEQ Assay, a bias-controlled multiplex PCR. The authors' analysis ran thus. The number of nucleated cells in each sample was estimated by amplification of reference gene primers within the assay. To quantify the absolute abundance of each unique TCRbeta CDR3 rearrangement, sequence reads were collapsed and filtered. For each sample, productive Simpson clonality was calculated as the square root of Simpson's diversity index over productive rearrangements. This immuneACCESS table, as held by TCRdb, lists in-frame sequences with V and J called but not all clones. Of the missing ones, under half trace to an unresolved V gene in checked studies; the others have no known cause. The V and J calls and clone size were taken over from that table, and D and trimming were inferred from the DNA. The sample table shows 280,000 or so clones, and approximately 90% are seen once. The ten largest clones represent around an eighth of the sample.

Collaborating institutions collected whole blood in K2EDTA tubes following their own protocols. Collaborator samples were shipped for TCRbeta analysis as frozen whole blood, isolated PBMCs, or DNA extracted from either sample type. Details on this clone: It lacks a known antigen. No quality values exist for individual bases; no much larger clone is one base distant.

V is reduced by 2 bases and J by 6 bases, leaving a spacing of 12 bases between them. From the germline V gene (reference sequence), CDR1 is SGHNT and CDR2 is YYREEE. Inclusive of the bounding cysteine and phenylalanine, the CDR3 is 14 residues long. Here the CDR3 DNA is all that survives: 42 bases in frame from base 1. The receptor's source is a woman aged 55-70 years with acute or convalescent COVID-19. Sample: peripheral blood. The chain was built from TRBV5-4 and TRBJ1-3; perhaps TRBD1 is the D gene, with 5 bases matching. CDR3 region: CASSLRGLSNTIYF. At the DNA level, the sequence is TGTGCCAGCAGCTTAAGGGGACTCTCAAACACCATATATTTT.